These 16 T cell receptor beta chains share one sample of origin, sequenced in a study of technical replicates of blood from several donors. Assay used: immunoSEQ multiplex PCR; TCRdb lists only in-frame clones, some missing. This table has around 100,000 clones, approximately 95% appearing once. The material sequenced was T cells isolated from PBMCs. The source is a human donor in good health.

This clone is a singleton in its sample. The CDR3 is CASSPGPGAGVSEQFF. The CDR3 nucleotides read TGTGCCAGCAGCCCAGGTCCGGGGGCGGGAGTAAGTGAGCAGTTCTTC. The genes are TRBV7-9 and TRBJ2-1; TRBD2 might be the D (7 bases). This CDR3 has 16 residues. Germline V gene data show CDR1 as SEHNR and CDR2 as FQNEAQ (reference sequence). Trimming pared 5 bases from V and 9 bases from J, leaving 23 bases between.

The genes are TRBV5-1 and TRBJ1-3; D perhaps matches TRBD1 (6 bases). From germline, CDR1 is SGHRS and CDR2 YFSETQ. CDR3 size: 15 residues. V was cut by 4 bases and J by 3 bases, with 14 bases left in between. DNA for the CDR3: TGCGCCAGCAGCCCTTTGACAGGATTTGGAAACACCATATATTTT. Its protein is CASSPLTGFGNTIYF.

A remark on this clone: This specimen includes other DNA sequences encoding the same CDR3. This chain connects TRBV29-1 to TRBJ1-5; D might be TRBD1 (5 bases). This CDR3 contains 12 residues. Deletions cut 6 bases from V and 1 base from J, with 7 bases between. Per the germline V gene, CDR1 is SQVTM and CDR2 is ANQGSEA. CDR3 nucleotides: TGCAGCGTCGGGGGGAGCAATCAGCCCCAGCATTTT. Encoded protein: CSVGGSNQPQHF.

This chain uses TRBV7-6 with TRBJ2-6; no reliable D call. The CDR3 loop spans 14 amino acids. The V and J ends lost 4 bases and 0 bases respectively, with 4 bases between them. The germline CDR1 and CDR2 sequences are SGHVS and FNYEAQ. The CDR3 DNA reads TGTGCCAGCAGCTCGAGCTCTGGGGCCAACGTCCTGACTTTC. Protein: CASSSSSGANVLTF.

The V gene is TRBV9, the J gene TRBJ2-1; 10 bases match TRBD1. V lost 10 bases, J lost 4 bases, and 8 bases stayed unmatched. This CDR3 is built from 14 residues. Germline assignment: CDR1 SGDLS and CDR2 YYNGEE. The DNA of the CDR3 is TGTGCCTCATCCGGGACAGGGGTTTACAATGAGCAGTTCTTC. Translation: CASSGTGVYNEQFF.

This chain uses TRBV5-6 with TRBJ1-2; D unresolved. Between the trimmed V and J ends, which lost 3 bases and 2 bases, there was a span of 14 bases. CDR3 length: 15 amino acids. The germline gives CDR1 SGHDT, CDR2 YYEEEE. The CDR3 loop reads CASSYHREPNYGYTF. Here the CDR3 DNA reads TGTGCCAGCAGCTACCATAGGGAGCCCAACTATGGCTACACCTTC.

This sequence joins TRBV19 and TRBJ2-5, with 12 positions matching TRBD2. Germline CDR1 and CDR2: LNHDA and SQIVND (reference sequence). The CDR3 totals 15 residues. Trimming cost V 3 bases and J 2 bases; bases outside gene matches: 1. The CDR3 bases are TGTGCCAGTAGTATGGGACTAGCGGGTCAAGAGACCCAGTACTTC. Encoded protein: CASSMGLAGQETQYF. The full variable domain, in which reference TRBV19 and TRBJ2-5 provide the parts outside the CDR3, is DGGITQSPKYLFRKEGQNVTLSCEQNLNHDAMYWYRQDPGQGLRLIYYSQIVNDFQKGDIAEGYSVSREKKESFPLTVTSAQKNPTAFYLCASSMGLAGQETQYFGPGTRLLVL.

This sequence joins TRBV5-4 and TRBJ1-3; 7 positions agree with TRBD1. Germline CDR1 reads SGHNT; CDR2 reads YYREEE (reference sequence). CDR3 length equals 13 residues. Germline trimming cut 4 bases from V and 4 bases from J; bases unmatched to any gene: 2. The CDR3 region has the DNA TGTGCCAGCAGCAGACAGGGAGGAAACACCATATATTTT. Residues: CASSRQGGNTIYF.

The count of this clone is one. This chain links TRBV27 with TRBJ1-2; D is unclear. Germline lookup yields CDR1 MNHEY and CDR2 SMNVEV (reference sequence). The CDR3 totals 14 residues. Trimming took 1 base from V and 8 from J, leaving 14 bases between them. The CDR3, as DNA: TGTGCCAGCAGTTTATACTACGGGGAAAGGGGCTACACCTTC. It is translated as CASSLYYGERGYTF.

The chain links TRBV25-1 to TRBJ2-2, with a possible D match to TRBD2 (5 bases). Germline CDR1 MGHDK, CDR2 SYGVNS. The CDR3 is made up of 18 amino acids. Deletions cut 3 bases from V and 4 bases from J, with 21 bases between. CDR3 sequence (DNA): TGTGCCAGCAGTGAGATTGGCCGGGGTCTAATGGTCACCGGGGAGCTGTTTTTT. Translation gives CASSEIGRGLMVTGELFF.

This chain connects TRBV9 to TRBJ1-2, with 10 nucleotides matching TRBD1. CDR3 size: 14 residues. V lost 3 bases and J lost 2; bases outside the gene matches: 1. Germline values: CDR1 SGDLS, CDR2 YYNGEE. CDR3 nucleotide sequence: TGTGCCAGCAGCGCGGGACAGGGGAACTATGGCTACACCTTC. The encoded protein is CASSAGQGNYGYTF.

The chain is built from TRBV7-9 and TRBJ2-1; 7 nucleotides align to TRBD2. In germline, CDR1 is SEHNR, CDR2 FQNEAQ (reference sequence). V lost 5 bases and J lost 5; bases outside the gene matches: 12. This CDR3 comprises 16 residues. For the CDR3, the DNA is TGTGCCAGCAGCGGCGTTCTAGCGGAAGGGGACAATGAGCAGTTCTTC. It specifies CASSGVLAEGDNEQFF.

V is TRBV7-8 and J is TRBJ1-5; a weak D match, TRBD1 (6 bases). Germline CDR1 and CDR2: SGHVS and FQNEAQ. Trimming took off 5 bases at V and 4 bases at J, with 12 bases between the two ends. This CDR3 spans 14 amino acids. The CDR3 protein is CASSARTVNQPQHF. CDR3 in DNA: TGTGCCAGCAGCGCCCGGACAGTTAATCAGCCCCAGCATTTT. Full variable domain (remainder filled in from reference TRBV7-8 and TRBJ1-5): GAGVSQSPRYKVAKRGQDVALRCDPISGHVSLFWYQQALGQGPEFLTYFQNEAQLDKSGLPSDRFFAERPEGSVSTLKIQRTQQEDSAVYLCASSARTVNQPQHFGDGTRLSIL.

The V and J genes are TRBV19 and TRBJ1-2, with 8 bases matching TRBD1. J was trimmed by 8 bases and V by 3 bases; bases with no gene match: 8. The CDR3 loop spans 14 amino acids. Germline loops: CDR1 LNHDA, CDR2 SQIVND (reference sequence). This CDR3 is CASSIFGQGGGYTF. As DNA, the CDR3 is TGTGCCAGTAGTATTTTCGGACAGGGAGGAGGCTACACCTTC.

V is TRBV29-1 and J is TRBJ2-7; D is unclear. There are 11 residues in the CDR3. V was pared by 2 bases and J by 2 bases, with 4 bases between. Looked up from germline, CDR1 is SQVTM and CDR2 is ANQGSEA. CDR3 sequence (DNA): TGCAGCGTTGAAAATACCTACGAGCAGTACTTC. It encodes CSVENTYEQYF.

This chain connects TRBV5-1 to TRBJ1-2; a possible D gene is TRBD1 (5 bases). V was trimmed by 4 bases and J by 6 bases, leaving 16 bases between them. In germline, CDR1 is SGHRS, CDR2 YFSETQ. The CDR3 loop spans 14 amino acids. CDR3 DNA: TGCGCCAGCAGCCCCCGCTTGGAGGGGCATGGCTACACCTTC. Translation: CASSPRLEGHGYTF.